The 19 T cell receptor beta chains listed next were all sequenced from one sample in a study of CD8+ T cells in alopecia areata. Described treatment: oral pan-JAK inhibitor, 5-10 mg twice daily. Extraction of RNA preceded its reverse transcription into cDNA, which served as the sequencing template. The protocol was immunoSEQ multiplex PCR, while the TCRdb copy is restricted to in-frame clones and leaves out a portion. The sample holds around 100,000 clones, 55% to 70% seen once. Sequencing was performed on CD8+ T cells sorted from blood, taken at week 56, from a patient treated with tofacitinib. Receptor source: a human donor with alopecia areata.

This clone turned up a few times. The CDR3 DNA follows: TGTGCCACCAGCACGCGCGCCAGCTACGAGCAGTACTTC. Its protein product is CATSTRASYEQYF. The J gene is TRBJ2-7, the V gene TRBV15; D is uncertain. V lost 4 bases and J lost 3, with 10 bases in between. Germline V gene sequence: CDR1 LNHNV, CDR2 YYDKDF (reference sequence). The CDR3 spans 13 residues.

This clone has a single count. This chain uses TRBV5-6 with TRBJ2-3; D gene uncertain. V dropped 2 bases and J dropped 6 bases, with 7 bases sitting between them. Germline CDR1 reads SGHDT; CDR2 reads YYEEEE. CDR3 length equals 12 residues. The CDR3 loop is CASSFGGDTQYF. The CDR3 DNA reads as TGTGCCAGCAGCTTTGGTGGCGATACGCAGTATTTT.

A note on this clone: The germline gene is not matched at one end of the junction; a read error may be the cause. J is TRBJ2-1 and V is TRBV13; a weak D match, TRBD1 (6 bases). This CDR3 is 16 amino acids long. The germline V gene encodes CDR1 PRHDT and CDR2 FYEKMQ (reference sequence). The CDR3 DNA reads TGTGCCAGCACCTTAACAGGGAAAAGCTCCTACAATGAGCAGTTCTTC. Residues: CASTLTGKSSYNEQFF.

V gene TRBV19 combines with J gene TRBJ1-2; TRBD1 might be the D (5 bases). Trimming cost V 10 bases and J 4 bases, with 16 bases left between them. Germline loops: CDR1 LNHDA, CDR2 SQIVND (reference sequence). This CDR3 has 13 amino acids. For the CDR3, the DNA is TGTGCCACAGGGACCCCGGGCAGCTATGGCTACACCTTC. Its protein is CATGTPGSYGYTF.

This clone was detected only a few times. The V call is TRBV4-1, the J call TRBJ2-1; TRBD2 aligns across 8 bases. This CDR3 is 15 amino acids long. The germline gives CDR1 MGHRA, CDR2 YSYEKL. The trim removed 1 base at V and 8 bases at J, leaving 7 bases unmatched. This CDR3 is CASSQAGLVVDEQFF. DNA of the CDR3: TGCGCCAGCAGCCAAGCGGGACTAGTAGTTGATGAGCAGTTCTTC.

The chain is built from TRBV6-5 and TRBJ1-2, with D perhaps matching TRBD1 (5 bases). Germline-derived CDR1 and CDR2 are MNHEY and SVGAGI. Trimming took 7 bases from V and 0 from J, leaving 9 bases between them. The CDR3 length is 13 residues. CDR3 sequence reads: CASTGTANYGYTF. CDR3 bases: TGTGCCAGCACGGGGACGGCTAACTATGGCTACACCTTC.

The CDR3 coding sequence is TGTGCCACCAGCAGACTCCCGGCGCGGGGGGACCAGAACACTGAAGCTTTCTTT. This translates into CATSRLPARGDQNTEAFF. The chain carries TRBV15 and TRBJ1-1, with TRBD1 as a possible D gene (5 bases). Looked up from germline, CDR1 is LNHNV and CDR2 is YYDKDF (reference sequence). Trimming took 2 bases from V and 1 from J, leaving 20 bases between them. The length of the CDR3 is 18 residues.

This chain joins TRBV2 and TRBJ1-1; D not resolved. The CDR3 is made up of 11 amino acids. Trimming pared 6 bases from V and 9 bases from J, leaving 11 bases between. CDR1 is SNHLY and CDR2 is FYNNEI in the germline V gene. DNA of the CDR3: TGTGCCAGCAGCCCCGCTACTCAAGCTTTCTTT. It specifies CASSPATQAFF.

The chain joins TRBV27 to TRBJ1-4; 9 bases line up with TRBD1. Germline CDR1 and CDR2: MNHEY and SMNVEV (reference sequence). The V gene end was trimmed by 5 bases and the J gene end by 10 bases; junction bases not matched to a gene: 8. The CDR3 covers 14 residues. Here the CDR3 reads CASSPGTGLGKLFF. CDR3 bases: TGTGCCAGCAGTCCCGGGACAGGGTTGGGAAAACTGTTTTTT.

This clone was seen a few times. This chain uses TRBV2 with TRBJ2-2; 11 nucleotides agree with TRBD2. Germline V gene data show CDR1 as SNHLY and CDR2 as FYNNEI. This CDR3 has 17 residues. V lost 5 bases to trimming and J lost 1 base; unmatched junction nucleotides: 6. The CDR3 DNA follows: TGTGCCAGCAGTACCCTAGCGGGGGGACTGAACACCGGGGAGCTGTTTTTT. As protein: CASSTLAGGLNTGELFF. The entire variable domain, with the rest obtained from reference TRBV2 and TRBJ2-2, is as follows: EPEVTQTPSHQVTQMGQEVILRCVPISNHLYFYWYRQILGQKVEFLVSFYNNEISEKSEIFDDQFSVERPDGSNFTLKIRSTKLEDSAMYFCASSTLAGGLNTGELFFGEGSRLTVL.

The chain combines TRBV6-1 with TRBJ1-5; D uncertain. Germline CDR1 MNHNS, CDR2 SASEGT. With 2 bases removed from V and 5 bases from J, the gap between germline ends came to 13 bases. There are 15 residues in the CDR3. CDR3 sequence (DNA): TGTGCCAGCAGTGAACCGGGTTCTACCGATCAGCCCCAGCATTTT. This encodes CASSEPGSTDQPQHF.

The CDR3 region is CASSGTGVGSPLHF. Written as DNA, the CDR3 is TGTGCCAGCAGCGGAACAGGGGTAGGGTCACCCCTCCACTTT. V usage is TRBV28 and J usage is TRBJ1-6; TRBD1 agrees at 7 bases. Unmatched junction bases numbered 9, after V lost 6 bases and J lost 10 bases. The CDR3 sequence is 14 residues long. Germline loops: CDR1 MDHEN, CDR2 SYDVKM.

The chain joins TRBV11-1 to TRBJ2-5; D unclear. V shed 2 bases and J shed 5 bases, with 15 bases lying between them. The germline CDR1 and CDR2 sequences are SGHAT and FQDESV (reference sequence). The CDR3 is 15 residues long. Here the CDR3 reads CASSLLDSGLETQYF. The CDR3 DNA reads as TGTGCCAGCAGCTTATTGGATAGTGGTCTGGAGACCCAGTACTTC.

The CDR3, as DNA: TGTGCCAGCAGTTCCCATACCTCGGGCAGGGTGCGCGAAGCTTTCTTT. Translating it yields CASSSHTSGRVREAFF. The chain carries TRBV25-1 and TRBJ1-1, with D perhaps TRBD1 (5 bases). Germline V lookup: CDR1 MGHDK, CDR2 SYGVNS. The CDR3 has 16 residues. Trimming shortened V by 5 bases and J by 8 bases, and 24 bases separated the two germline ends.

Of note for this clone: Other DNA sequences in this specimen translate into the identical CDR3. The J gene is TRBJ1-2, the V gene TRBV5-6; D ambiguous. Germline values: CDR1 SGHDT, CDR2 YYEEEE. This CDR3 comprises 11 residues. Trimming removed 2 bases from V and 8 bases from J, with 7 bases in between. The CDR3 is CASSLGLGYTF. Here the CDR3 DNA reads TGTGCCAGCAGCTTAGGGCTGGGCTACACCTTC.

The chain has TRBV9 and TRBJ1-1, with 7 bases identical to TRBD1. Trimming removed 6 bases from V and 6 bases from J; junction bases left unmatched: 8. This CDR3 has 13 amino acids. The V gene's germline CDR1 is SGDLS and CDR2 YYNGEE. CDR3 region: CASTGTDGAEAFF. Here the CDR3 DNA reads TGTGCCAGCACCGGGACAGACGGGGCTGAAGCTTTCTTT.

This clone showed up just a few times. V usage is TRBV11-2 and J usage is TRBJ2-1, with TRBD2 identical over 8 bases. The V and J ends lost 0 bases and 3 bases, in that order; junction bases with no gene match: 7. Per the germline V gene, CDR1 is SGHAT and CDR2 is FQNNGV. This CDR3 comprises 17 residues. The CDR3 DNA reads TGTGCCAGCAGCTTAGACCCAGCGGGGGAAATCTACAATGAGCAGTTCTTC. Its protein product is CASSLDPAGEIYNEQFF. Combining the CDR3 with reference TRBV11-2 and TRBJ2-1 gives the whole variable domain EAGVAQSPRYKIIEKRQSVAFWCNPISGHATLYWYQQILGQGPKLLIQFQNNGVVDDSQLPKDRFSAERLKGVDSTLKIQPAKLEDSAVYLCASSLDPAGEIYNEQFFGPGTRLTVL.

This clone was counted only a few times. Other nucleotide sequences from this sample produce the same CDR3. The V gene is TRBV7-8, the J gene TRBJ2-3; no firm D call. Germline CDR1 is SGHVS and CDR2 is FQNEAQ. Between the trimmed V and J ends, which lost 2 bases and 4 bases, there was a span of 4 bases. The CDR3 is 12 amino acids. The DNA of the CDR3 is TGTGCCAGCAGCTTATCTCCAGATACGCAGTATTTT. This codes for CASSLSPDTQYF.

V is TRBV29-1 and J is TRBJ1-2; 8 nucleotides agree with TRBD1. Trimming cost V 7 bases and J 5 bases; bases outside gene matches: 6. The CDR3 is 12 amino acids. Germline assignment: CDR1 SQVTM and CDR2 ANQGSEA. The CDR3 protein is CSAEDRGYGYTF. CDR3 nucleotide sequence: TGCAGCGCCGAAGACAGGGGTTATGGCTACACCTTC.